These T cell receptor beta chains were read from a single sample in a study of technical replicates of blood from a handful of donors. Profiling relied on immunoSEQ multiplex PCR, and the TCRdb table lists in-frame clones only, not all of them. Among about 88,000 clones listed, roughly 94% were seen once. The sequenced material came from T cells isolated from PBMCs. These receptors were taken from a human donor in good health. The CDR3 runs from the conserved cysteine through the conserved F or W. A D gene is named only where the DNA matches it firmly. The size entry is marked missing in some rows and otherwise reads once, few, many or a size class.

D	size	V	J	DNA	CDR3
TRBD1	.	TRBV9	TRBJ2-3	TGTGCCAGCAGCAAATCACAGGGGGCGCGGGATACGCAGTATTTT	CASSKSQGARDTQYF
.	once	TRBV7-6	TRBJ1-1	TGTGCCAGCAGCCTGGACTTGGAGGACACTGAAGCTTTCTTT	CASSLDLEDTEAFF
TRBD1	.	TRBV19	TRBJ1-5	TGTGCCAGTAGTCAGGACAGGAGCAATCAGCCCCAGCATTTT	CASSQDRSNQPQHF
.	.	TRBV5-1	TRBJ1-4	TGCGCCAGCACCCTGGGGGGGGAGGTTGGCGAAAAACTGTTTTTT	CASTLGGEVGEKLFF
TRBD1	.	TRBV11-2	TRBJ2-5	TGTGCCAGCAGCTTAGTGGCAGGGGGAGAGACCCAGTACTTC	CASSLVAGGETQYF
TRBD1	.	TRBV7-9	TRBJ2-1	TGTGCCAGCAGTCTTACAGCGACAGGGGAAAGAAATGAGCAGTTCTTC	CASSLTATGERNEQFF
.	.	TRBV6-5	TRBJ1-1	TGTGCCAGCAGTTACTCTACAGGGCGCGCTGAAGCTTTCTTT	CASSYSTGRAEAFF
TRBD1	.	TRBV10-3	TRBJ2-2	TGTGCCATCTCGGGGACAGGACACACCGGGGAGCTGTTTTTT	CAISGTGHTGELFF
.	.	TRBV10-3	TRBJ2-7	TGTGCCATCAGTGACGGGGAGCAGTACTTC	CAISDGEQYF
TRBD1	.	TRBV30	TRBJ1-2	TGTGCCTGGAGTGTCGGGACAGGGGGAGGTGGCTACACCTTC	CAWSVGTGGGGYTF
.	.	TRBV20-1	TRBJ2-5	TGCAGTGCCGACGGGCAAGAGACCCAGTACTTC	CSADGQETQYF
TRBD2	.	TRBV6-5	TRBJ2-7	TGTGCCAGCAGTTACTCTGGGACTAGCGGTTCCTACGAGCAGTACTTC	CASSYSGTSGSYEQYF
TRBD1	.	TRBV6-4	TRBJ1-1	TGTGCCAGCAGTGTAAGTCGGTCGGGACAGGTCGACACTGAAGCTTTCTTT	CASSVSRSGQVDTEAFF
.	.	TRBV28	TRBJ2-3	TGTGCCAGCAGGAAACAATCGGGACTTCTCACAGATACGCAGTATTTT	CASRKQSGLLTDTQYF
.	.	TRBV2	TRBJ1-4	TGTGCCAGCCGAGGGTTGGCAACTAATGAAAAACTGTTTTTT	CASRGLATNEKLFF
.	.	TRBV6-5	TRBJ1-1	TGTGCCAGCAGTTACCGGAACACTGAAGCTTTCTTT	CASSYRNTEAFF
TRBD2	.	TRBV19	TRBJ2-5	TGTGCCAGTAGTATTCAGGGCGCTAGCGGTCAAGAGACCCAGTACTTC	CASSIQGASGQETQYF
TRBD2	.	TRBV7-6	TRBJ2-7	TGTGCCAGCAGCTTAGCTCCTCTAGCGGTAGTCTACGAGCAGTACTTC	CASSLAPLAVVYEQYF
.	.	TRBV27	TRBJ1-3	TGTGCCAGCAGTCAGGGGAACGGAAACACCATATATTTT	CASSQGNGNTIYF
TRBD2	.	TRBV5-6	TRBJ2-7	TGTGCCAGCAGCTCTGGACTAGCGGGGTTCATCTCCTACGAGCAGTACTTC	CASSSGLAGFISYEQYF
TRBD1	.	TRBV28	TRBJ2-7	TGTGCCAGCAGTCTTGCGCAGGGGGCGAGAGAGCAGTACTTC	CASSLAQGAREQYF
TRBD1	once	TRBV9	TRBJ2-1	TGTGCCAGCAGCGCCGGACAGGTTAACAATGAGCAGTTCTTC	CASSAGQVNNEQFF
TRBD1	once	TRBV2	TRBJ1-1	TGTGCCAGCAGTGAAGTTTTTCGGGACAGGTTCGTAGCTTTCTTT	CASSEVFRDRFVAFF
.	.	TRBV19	TRBJ2-5	TGTGCCAGTAGTATCCAGAGGCCCGTTCTTGGACAAGAGACCCAGTACTTC	CASSIQRPVLGQETQYF
TRBD2	few	TRBV7-2	TRBJ2-1	TGTGCCAGCAGCTCCCCTCCCGGGACTAGTCCATTCGATGAGCAGTTCTTC	CASSSPPGTSPFDEQFF
.	.	TRBV18	TRBJ1-1	TGTGCCAGCTCACCCCAGGGGACTGAAGCTTTCTTT	CASSPQGTEAFF
.	.	TRBV5-1	TRBJ2-3	TGCGCCAGCAGCTTGGGGACGGGAACAGCAGATACGCAGTATTTT	CASSLGTGTADTQYF
TRBD1	once	TRBV7-9	TRBJ1-1	TGTGCCACAGAAGGACAGGGTGTAAACACTGAAGCTTTCTTT	CATEGQGVNTEAFF
.	.	TRBV7-2	TRBJ1-1	TGTGCCAGCAGCTTAGAATTTATGAACACTGAAGCTTTCTTT	CASSLEFMNTEAFF
.	.	TRBV25-1	TRBJ1-1	TGTGCCAGCCTAAACGAGGGGGGGTTTGTAGCTTTCTTT	CASLNEGGFVAFF
.	.	TRBV28	TRBJ1-2	TGTGCCAGCAGGACAAGACCTGCAAACTATGGCTACACCTTC	CASRTRPANYGYTF
.	.	TRBV4-1	TRBJ1-3	TGCGCCAGCAGCCAAGATTCGGAGGGCCTAGGAAACACCATATATTTT	CASSQDSEGLGNTIYF
.	.	TRBV11-3	TRBJ1-1	TGTGCCAGCAGCTTAGATTGGACAACTGAAGCTTTCTTT	CASSLDWTTEAFF
.	.	TRBV6-1	TRBJ1-4	TGTGCCAGCAGCCCCCCCTCGGGAGGCGACGAAAAACTGTTTTTT	CASSPPSGGDEKLFF
TRBD2	.	TRBV15	TRBJ2-7	TGTGCCACCGGCATCCCGGGGGGGTACGAGCAGTACTTC	CATGIPGGYEQYF
TRBD1	once	TRBV25-1	TRBJ1-2	TGTGCCAGCAGTGATCGGCGGGACAGGGGAGGGTATGGCTACACCTTC	CASSDRRDRGGYGYTF
.	.	TRBV28	TRBJ1-2	TGTGCCAGCAGTTTCCGGGATAACTATGGCTACACCTTC	CASSFRDNYGYTF
TRBD2	once	TRBV19	TRBJ2-2	TGTGCCAGTAGCAACCAGGGACTAGCGACATCCGGGGAGCTGTTTTTT	CASSNQGLATSGELFF
.	.	TRBV30	TRBJ1-3	TGTGCCTGGAGTGTACAGGGTTACTCTGGAAACACCATATATTTT	CAWSVQGYSGNTIYF
TRBD2	.	TRBV29-1	TRBJ2-7	TGCAGCGTTGTAGCTAGCGGTCCCTACGAGCAGTACTTC	CSVVASGPYEQYF
TRBD2	.	TRBV9	TRBJ2-3	TGTGCCAGCAGCGCTAGCGGGCCCAGCACAGATACGCAGTATTTT	CASSASGPSTDTQYF
.	.	TRBV23-1	TRBJ1-1	TGCGCCAGCAGTCAATCGAAATGTCGACTTAGGACTGAAGCTTTCTTT	CASSQSKCRLRTEAFF
.	.	TRBV28	TRBJ1-5	TGTGCCATCGGAGCAGGGGTTCAGCCCCAGCATTTT	CAIGAGVQPQHF
.	.	TRBV2	TRBJ1-3	TGTGCCAGCACTGGACACTCTGGAAACACCATATATTTT	CASTGHSGNTIYF
.	.	TRBV5-1	TRBJ2-3	TGCGCCAGCAGCGGGGGGTATAACACAGATACGCAGTATTTT	CASSGGYNTDTQYF
TRBD1	.	TRBV7-6	TRBJ1-1	TGTGCCAGCAGCTGGGGGACAGAAGTGAACACTGAAGCTTTCTTT	CASSWGTEVNTEAFF
.	.	TRBV27	TRBJ2-7	TGTGCCAGCAGTTTATCGGCGCAGGGCCGAGATTACTACGAGCAGTACTTC	CASSLSAQGRDYYEQYF
TRBD2	.	TRBV30	TRBJ2-1	TGTGCCTGGACCCCTAGGGGCGGGAGGGCCTCAAGGAATGAGCAGTTCTTC	CAWTPRGGRASRNEQFF
.	.	TRBV6-5	TRBJ1-4	TGTGCCAGCAGCCGACAGGTCTCTAGGTGGGAAAAACTGTTTTTT	CASSRQVSRWEKLFF
.	.	TRBV28	TRBJ1-2	TGTGCCAGCAGTCTGCGGCTTTACTACACCTTC	CASSLRLYYTF